This TCR beta chain was recorded in a study of molecular identifiers for immune sequencing clone quantification (dated by TCRdb to the late 2010s). Regarding the complete study: For a replicate experiment, RNA from roughly 18,000 or 92,000 naive CD8 T cells was divided into five aliquots, and four of the five aliquots were sequenced. This methods study benchmarked molecular-identifier clustering-based TCR repertoire sequencing (MIDCIRS) and TCR RNA copy counting, using CD8 T cells to do so. Study-level results and caveats: When barcode sub-clustering was left out, chimeric consensus sequences inflated TCR diversity, with chimeras reaching as high as 47%. In CMV-specific effector cells, clones with more than 20 RNA copies contained over 98% of molecules, whereas in naive cells such clones contained under 1% of molecules. About three recovered TCR RNA copies per cell were obtained by modeling, versus around 9.8 by digital PCR, implying a capture efficiency of roughly 32%. Identical TCR molecules sharing a barcode could cause highly expanded clone sizes to be underestimated. Even against a background of 750,000 to 1,000,000 naive CD8 T cells, spiked-in Jurkat TCR RNA amounting to a single cell's worth was reported to be detectable. Spiked-in Jurkat TCR RNA (about ten copies' worth), which is not part of the donor repertoire, was contained in the naive libraries.

This clonotype was recorded many times. Its antigen remains undetermined. Nothing much larger sits one base from this clone, and base qualities are not available. Libraries of naive CD8 T cells were built from anywhere between roughly 17,000 and 1,000,000 sorted cells, with 10%, 30% or 50% of the purified RNA used. On a BD FACSAria II, naive CD8 T cells were FACS-sorted as CD8+CD4-CCR7+CD45RA+ and collected into RLT Plus buffer. To test detection sensitivity, Jurkat RNA equivalent to approximately nine TCR copies was spiked into samples of roughly 18,000-1,000,000 naive CD8 T cells. CD8 T cells were enriched with RosetteSep CD8+ T Cell Enrichment Cocktail and Ficoll-Paque, followed by ACK red cell lysis. Library preparation employed PCR. TCRdb names Illumina HiSeq 4000 as the instrument used. Bulk TCR libraries were made following a previously described method, with the TCR primers given in Table S5. Purification of total RNA was performed with the Qiagen AllPrep DNA/RNA kit. Before analysis, reads from multiple sequencing runs of the same library were pooled. The authors' pipeline ran thus. Only reads with exact TCR constant sequence were kept, trimmed to 150 nt, and grouped by their 12-nt molecular barcodes. Within each barcode group, reads were sub-clustered at a 15% Levenshtein threshold, and quality-weighted consensus sequences were built per RNA molecule. Non-functional sequences were removed, as were lower-count sequences one edit away from another. Barcode sub-clusters with fewer than 20% of the maximum read count were removed, based on fitting two negative binomial distributions. TCRdb itself trimmed the public reads at Q25 with fastp, ran MiXCR and retained productive beta chains. Identical CDR3 protein sequences are pooled into one entry, listed with their most common genes and DNA. These V and J calls are TCRdb output, not the study's own analysis. The sample table lists about 67,000 distinct CDR3 sequences, under 20% of them with a count of one. The ten largest clonotypes hold around 1.6% of the sample.

Sequences were obtained from naive CD8+ T cells from blood, with Jurkat cell RNA spiked in. In the paper's terms, the cell subset or site label means: FACS-sorted CD8+CD4-CCR7+CD45RA+ naive T cells. This receptor was taken from a human donor in good health. Some libraries in this study had Jurkat cell RNA spiked in.

Here the CDR3 is given as CASSQAGRGNTEAFF. The nucleotide sequence is TGCGCCAGCAGCCAAGCGGGGCGGGGAAACACTGAAGCTTTCTTT. The chain couples TRBV4-3 to TRBJ1-1, with TRBD1 as a weak D call on 5 bases. Its CDR3 holds 15 amino acids, cysteine through phenylalanine. Only the CDR3 portion is preserved as DNA: 45 bases, with reading frame beginning at the first base. V is shortened by 1 base, J by 2 bases, and the region joining them spans 11 bases. CDR1 and CDR2 (LGHNA, YSLEER) derive from the germline V gene.